The 5 T cell receptor delta chains listed next were all sequenced from one sample in a study of γδ T cells in repeated Plasmodium falciparum infection. TCRdb re-processed the multiplex PCR reads via CATT. This sample yields about 48,000 delta-chain clones, of which 1.6% are seen a single time; approximately 8.6% belongs to the top ten. Bulk repertoires came from Vgamma9/Vdelta2+ or Vdelta2-negative gammadelta T cells flow-sorted from PBMC. Sequencing input: gamma-delta T cells from blood. These receptors all stem from a pool of human donors (malaria-infected and uninfected, not separated).

This clone came up many times. The protein TCRdb gives is from a much larger clone and does not agree with this DNA's translation at residue 14, likely a read error; the protein shown here comes from the DNA. The chain combines TRDV1 with TRDJ1, with 8 nucleotides matching TRDD3. Germline values: CDR1 TSWWSYY, CDR2 QGS. CDR3 length: 18 amino acids. DNA of the CDR3: TGTGCTCTTGGGGAAACAAAGGGATACGTTCTTGACACCAATAAACTCATCTTT. The encoded protein is CALGETKGYVLDTNKLIF.

Concerning this clone: TCRdb records a much larger clone's protein for this DNA, with a difference at residue 16 that likely arises from a read error; the protein given is the translation of the DNA. The CDR3 bases are TGTGCTCTTGAACGAGTCTGGGGGATACAGGCCCGAGGGGCTTACGCCGATAAACTCATCTTT. It translates to CALERVWGIQARGAYADKLIF. The chain uses TRDV1 and TRDJ1; the match to TRDD3 covers 11 bases. No J gene was available from TCRdb, and it was assigned here by a germline match of the DNA. CDR1 and CDR2 from the germline V gene are TSWWSYY and QGS. The CDR3 consists of 21 residues. With 7 bases clipped from V and 3 bases from J, the junction kept 25 bases outside the gene matches.

This clone was detected a few times. Given a far larger clone just one base away, this is likely a sequencing read error. This specimen includes other DNA sequences encoding the same CDR3. In nucleotides, the CDR3 is TGCGCTCTTGGGGATTCTACGGCTGGGGGACCTTTCACAACCGATAAACTCATCTTT. This encodes CALGDSTAGGPFTTDKLIF. The V gene is TRDV1, the J gene TRDJ1; 8 bases agree with TRDD3. TCRdb lists no J gene, so it was determined here by aligning the DNA to germline. Germline assignment: CDR1 TSWWSYY and CDR2 QGS. The CDR3 consists of 19 residues.

This clone turned up a few times. TCRdb attributes to this sequence the protein of a much larger clone, which differs from the DNA translation at residue 12; a read error is likely, and the protein displayed is translated from the DNA. V usage is TRDV1 and J usage is TRDJ1; TRDD3 aligns across 8 bases. Germline matching of the DNA provided the J gene here, since TCRdb leaves it blank. J gave up 2 bases and V 1 base, and 15 bases lay outside the gene matches. Germline CDR1 TSWWSYY, CDR2 QGS. This CDR3 spans 19 amino acids. CDR3 sequence: CALGEPTADWGVGTDKLIF. CDR3 in DNA: TGTGCTCTTGGGGAACCCACGGCAGACTGGGGGGTAGGGACCGATAAACTCATCTTT.

Comment on this clone: TCRdb assigns this DNA the protein of a much larger clone, which departs from its translation at residue 5; this likely reflects a read error, and the protein shown comes from translating the DNA. The rearrangement joins TRDV1 to TRDJ1, with D perhaps matching TRDD3 (5 bases). TCRdb gives no J gene; it was assigned here by matching the DNA to germline. This CDR3 comprises 16 residues. From germline, CDR1 is TSWWSYY and CDR2 QGS. Trimming stripped 4 bases from V and 3 bases from J, with 18 bases between. CDR3 residues: CALGGLARDPPDKLIF. The CDR3, as DNA: TGTGCTCTTGGGGGGCTTGCCCGGGATCCCCCCGATAAACTCATCTTT.